This T cell receptor (beta chain) was sequenced in a study of shared clonotypes between healthy human individuals. Study-level results: Relative to memory subsets, naive subsets generally showed larger estimated richness. A reduction in generation probabilities was seen for non-shared clonotypes relative to those shared by all four donors. Limited genetic and exposure-history diversity came from having few donors.

This CDR3 has 14 amino acids. Trimming left V 3 bases short and J 6 bases short, with 15 bases between. Germline CDR1 and CDR2: KGHSH and LQKENI. Here immunoSEQ multiplex PCR was the method, and the copy in TCRdb shows in-frame clones only, minus some. The table includes fewer than 200,000 clones, approximately 70% detected once. As regards this clone: Its target is not known.

The source material was memory CD4+ T cells sorted from blood. Subset indicated: CD45RA-negative fraction. This chain connects TRBV18 to TRBJ2-7, with a weak D call TRBD2 (5 bases). The clonotype comes from a man aged 30 to 45 in good health. The CDR3 protein is CASSPSTTRAEQYF. The CDR3, as DNA: TGTGCCAGCTCACCGTCTACAACTAGGGCCGAGCAGTACTTC.